Each of the 23 T cell receptor beta chains below was sequenced from the same sample in a study of blood T cell repertoires in COVID-19. Measured with immunoSEQ multiplex PCR; TCRdb has only the in-frame clones, and not every one. The sample has 200,000 to 300,000 clones, 75% to 90% seen once. Sequenced material: peripheral blood. The source of these receptors is a human donor in a cohort sampled during active COVID-19.

The V gene is TRBV28, the J gene TRBJ1-5; D remains ambiguous. CDR3 length equals 15 residues. CDR1 and CDR2 from the germline V gene are MDHEN and SYDVKM. The germline V and J ends were trimmed by 5 bases and 2 bases, with 13 bases remaining between them. The CDR3 loop reads CASSVMGEGNQPQHF. The CDR3 nucleotides read TGTGCCAGCAGTGTCATGGGAGAGGGCAATCAGCCCCAGCATTTT.

The chain uses TRBV11-2 and TRBJ2-1; a possible D gene is TRBD1 (6 bases). Germline CDR1 reads SGHAT; CDR2 reads FQNNGV. Trimming removed 4 bases at V and 0 bases at J, with 16 bases between. The CDR3 has 17 amino acids. The CDR3 protein is CASSSSYRVYSYNEQFF. DNA of the CDR3: TGTGCCAGCAGCTCCTCGTACAGGGTTTACTCCTACAATGAGCAGTTCTTC. The full variable domain, completed using reference TRBV11-2 and TRBJ2-1, is EAGVAQSPRYKIIEKRQSVAFWCNPISGHATLYWYQQILGQGPKLLIQFQNNGVVDDSQLPKDRFSAERLKGVDSTLKIQPAKLEDSAVYLCASSSSYRVYSYNEQFFGPGTRLTVL.

The CDR3 nucleotides read TGTGCCATTCTTGGGGAGGCGGCGGTTAGTAGAAAACTGTTTTTT. Protein: CAILGEAAVSRKLFF. The chain uses TRBV6-5 and TRBJ1-4; D is undetermined. The CDR3 is 15 residues long. CDR1 and CDR2 from the germline V gene are MNHEY and SVGAGI. Trimming took off 10 bases at V and 10 bases at J, with 25 bases between the two ends.

This rearrangement joins TRBV6-5 to TRBJ2-7, with 7 bases that match TRBD1. Trimming removed 0 bases from V and 2 bases from J; junction bases left unmatched: 4. The CDR3 spans 15 residues. Germline values: CDR1 MNHEY, CDR2 SVGAGI. CDR3 sequence: CASSYSDRTTYEQYF. In DNA form, the CDR3 reads TGTGCCAGCAGTTACTCGGACAGGACAACCTACGAGCAGTACTTC.

V gene TRBV18 combines with J gene TRBJ1-2; 10 nucleotides align to TRBD1. CDR1 and CDR2 (germline): KGHSH, LQKENI. Trimming removed 5 bases from V and 4 bases from J; junction bases left unmatched: 10. The CDR3 contains 16 residues. CDR3: CASSERQGASVYGYTF. CDR3 coding DNA: TGTGCCAGCTCAGAGCGACAGGGGGCGTCAGTCTATGGCTACACCTTC.

This clone was counted between two and nine times. The gene calls are TRBV7-6 and TRBJ2-3; a weak D match, TRBD1 (5 bases). The ends were cut back, 5 bases at V and 2 bases at J, with 14 bases in the middle. The V gene's germline CDR1 is SGHVS and CDR2 FNYEAQ. The CDR3 spans 15 residues. The CDR3 is CASSPTGQPTDTQYF. CDR3 coding DNA: TGTGCCAGCAGCCCTACAGGCCAGCCCACAGATACGCAGTATTTT. Full variable domain (outside the CDR3, taken from reference TRBV7-6 and TRBJ2-3): GAGVSQSPRYKVTKRGQDVALRCDPISGHVSLYWYRQALGQGPEFLTYFNYEAQQDKSGLPNDRFSAERPEGSISTLTIQRTEQRDSAMYRCASSPTGQPTDTQYFGPGTRLTVL.

The chain joins TRBV6-5 to TRBJ1-5; maybe TRBD1 (5 bases). Trimming removed 4 bases at V and 3 bases at J, with 10 bases between. The CDR3 has 14 residues. Germline values: CDR1 MNHEY, CDR2 SVGAGI. The CDR3 DNA is TGTGCCAGCAGTTTCAAGGGGAACAATCAGCCCCAGCATTTT. Translated: CASSFKGNNQPQHF.

The V gene is TRBV6-4, the J gene TRBJ2-7; 9 bases align to TRBD2. Germline values: CDR1 MRHNA, CDR2 SNTAGT. This CDR3 is 17 amino acids long. Losses at the gene ends were 7 bases for V and 0 bases for J; bases not matched to a gene: 13. The CDR3 region has the DNA TGTGCCAGCATCGGCTTTGCGGCTAGCGGGACCTCCTACGAGCAGTACTTC. Residues: CASIGFAASGTSYEQYF.

The chain recombines TRBV10-2 with TRBJ2-1, with TRBD2 as a possible D gene (6 bases). CDR1 and CDR2 from the germline V gene are WSHSY and SAAADI. Trimming stripped 6 bases from V and 8 bases from J, with 20 bases between. This CDR3 has 15 residues. CDR3 amino acids: CASREAGSGSHEQFF. CDR3 in DNA: TGCGCCAGCAGAGAGGCGGGGAGCGGCTCACATGAGCAGTTCTTC.

The V and J genes are TRBV6-5 and TRBJ1-5; D not certain. Germline CDR1 is MNHEY and CDR2 is SVGAGI. The CDR3 extends over 14 amino acids. Trimming took 11 bases from V and 2 from J, leaving 16 bases between them. The chain's CDR3 is CAAQTGIGNQPQHF. The CDR3 DNA follows: TGTGCCGCCCAGACGGGGATAGGCAATCAGCCCCAGCATTTT.

This clone was seen only a few times. V usage is TRBV4-1 and J usage is TRBJ2-7; D might be TRBD2 (6 bases). Germline CDR1 is MGHRA and CDR2 is YSYEKL. The CDR3 is made up of 15 amino acids. V was clipped by 2 bases and J by 6 bases, with 17 bases between them. In DNA form, the CDR3 reads TGCGCCAGCAGCCAACTGGTCGGAGTAGCGGCCGAGCAGTACTTC. Protein product: CASSQLVGVAAEQYF.

This chain links TRBV11-2 with TRBJ2-7, with 9 bases fitting TRBD2. This CDR3 is built from 14 residues. Germline V gives CDR1 SGHAT, CDR2 FQNNGV. The V and J ends lost 5 bases and 3 bases, in that order; junction bases with no gene match: 5. The CDR3 is CASSIRLADYEQYF. The CDR3 DNA reads TGTGCCAGCAGCATACGACTAGCGGACTACGAGCAGTACTTC. Filled out from reference TRBV11-2 and TRBJ2-7, the complete variable domain reads EAGVAQSPRYKIIEKRQSVAFWCNPISGHATLYWYQQILGQGPKLLIQFQNNGVVDDSQLPKDRFSAERLKGVDSTLKIQPAKLEDSAVYLCASSIRLADYEQYFGPGTRLTVT.

This clone was detected a few times. V and J are TRBV11-2 and TRBJ2-7; a possible D gene is TRBD2 (6 bases). This CDR3 has 15 residues. The V end lost 4 bases, the J end lost 6 bases, and 19 bases lay between the germline ends. The germline gives CDR1 SGHAT, CDR2 FQNNGV. CDR3 loop: CASSSDGGFLSEQYF. The CDR3 DNA sequence: TGTGCCAGCAGCTCCGATGGGGGGTTCTTAAGCGAGCAGTACTTC.

This chain links TRBV10-3 with TRBJ2-7; D not certain. The CDR3 runs 15 residues. The germline V gene encodes CDR1 ENHRY and CDR2 SYGVKD. The V end was cut by 4 bases, the J end by 0 bases, with 13 bases between. CDR3 amino acids: CAISGMAVSSYEQYF. DNA of the CDR3: TGTGCCATCAGTGGTATGGCGGTTAGCTCCTACGAGCAGTACTTC.

CDR3 region: CASSSPRRTRTDTQYF. DNA for the CDR3: TGTGCCAGCAGCTCCCCTCGGAGGACCCGCACAGATACGCAGTATTTT. The chain couples TRBV5-5 to TRBJ2-3; a possible D gene is TRBD2 (5 bases). There are 16 residues in the CDR3. CDR1 is SGHKS and CDR2 is YYEKEE in the germline V gene (reference sequence). Deletions cut 3 bases from V and 1 base from J, with 15 bases between. Full variable domain (missing parts from reference TRBV5-5 and TRBJ2-3): DAGVTQSPTHLIKTRGQQVTLRCSPISGHKSVSWYQQVLGQGPQFIFQYYEKEERGRGNFPDRFSARQFPNYSSELNVNALLLGDSALYLCASSSPRRTRTDTQYFGPGTRLTVL.

The CDR3 loop is CASSGTGLRYEQYF. For the CDR3, the DNA is TGCGCCAGCAGCGGAACAGGTTTAAGGTACGAGCAGTACTTC. J is TRBJ2-7 and V is TRBV5-1; D may be TRBD1 (5 bases). Trimming left V 4 bases short and J 4 bases short, with 15 bases between. Looked up from germline, CDR1 is SGHRS and CDR2 is YFSETQ. The CDR3 is made up of 14 amino acids.

The V gene is TRBV5-1, the J gene TRBJ2-7; TRBD2 matches at 12 bases. The CDR3 totals 15 residues. Germline V gives CDR1 SGHRS, CDR2 YFSETQ. With 4 bases clipped from V and 7 bases from J, the junction kept 9 bases outside the gene matches. The CDR3 sequence is CASSIRLAGVGEQYF. CDR3 sequence (DNA): TGCGCCAGCAGCATTAGACTAGCGGGAGTGGGGGAGCAGTACTTC.

This chain uses TRBV6-6 with TRBJ2-7, with a tentative D call TRBD1 (5 bases). Germline V gives CDR1 MNHNY, CDR2 SVGAGI (reference sequence). This CDR3 contains 13 residues. V was shortened by 6 bases and J by 0 bases, with 9 bases between the two germline ends. For the CDR3, the DNA is TGTGCCAGCAGCCCCCAGGGCTCCTACGAGCAGTACTTC. Translation: CASSPQGSYEQYF.

This chain connects TRBV19 to TRBJ1-2; 8 bases align to TRBD1. The J segment lost 4 bases and the V segment lost 7 bases, leaving 8 bases of the junction unmatched. Germline values: CDR1 LNHDA, CDR2 SQIVND (reference sequence). The CDR3 sequence is 14 residues long. DNA for the CDR3: TGTGCCAGTACCCCTGGCAGGGGGCTCTATGGCTACACCTTC. Amino acids: CASTPGRGLYGYTF.

CDR3 sequence: CASSDGDRVDYGYTF. Written as DNA, the CDR3 is TGTGCCAGCAGTGACGGGGACAGGGTGGACTATGGCTACACCTTC. V gene TRBV6-4 combines with J gene TRBJ1-2; 9 nucleotides match TRBD1. V dropped 2 bases and J dropped 3; count of bases not matched to a gene: 4. Germline assignment: CDR1 MRHNA and CDR2 SNTAGT. This CDR3 has 15 amino acids.

This clone was counted only a few times. The chain is built from TRBV2 and TRBJ1-5; a possible D gene is TRBD1 (6 bases). V lost 6 bases, J lost 2 bases, and 14 bases lay in between. The CDR3 totals 15 residues. Germline CDR1 and CDR2: SNHLY and FYNNEI. The CDR3 here is CASRRGIGGNQPQHF. The CDR3 bases are TGTGCCAGCAGGAGGGGGATAGGGGGCAATCAGCCCCAGCATTTT.

J is TRBJ1-2 and V is TRBV19, with D possibly TRBD1 on 5 matching bases. CDR1 is LNHDA, CDR2 SQIVND, per germline (reference sequence). Between the trimmed V and J ends, which lost 0 bases and 4 bases, there was a span of 15 bases. The CDR3 length is 16 residues. The CDR3 nucleotides read TGTGCCAGTAGTATAGATGGAGGGGATGTTACCTATGGCTACACCTTC. It specifies CASSIDGGDVTYGYTF. The whole variable domain, remainder taken from reference TRBV19 and TRBJ1-2, is DGGITQSPKYLFRKEGQNVTLSCEQNLNHDAMYWYRQDPGQGLRLIYYSQIVNDFQKGDIAEGYSVSREKKESFPLTVTSAQKNPTAFYLCASSIDGGDVTYGYTFGSGTRLTVV.

The V call is TRBV7-2, the J call TRBJ2-1; TRBD1 might be the D (6 bases). CDR1 and CDR2 (germline): SGHTA, FQGNSA. CDR3 length: 15 amino acids. The ends were cut back, 4 bases at V and 10 bases at J, with 20 bases in the middle. This CDR3 is CASSSGGSGDPEQFF. The CDR3, as DNA: TGTGCCAGCAGCTCCGGTGGGTCAGGGGATCCCGAGCAGTTCTTC. Combining the CDR3 with reference TRBV7-2 and TRBJ2-1 gives the whole variable domain GAGVSQSPSNKVTEKGKDVELRCDPISGHTALYWYRQSLGQGLEFLIYFQGNSAPDKSGLPSDRFSAERTGGSVSTLTIQRTQQEDSAVYLCASSSGGSGDPEQFFGPGTRLTVL.